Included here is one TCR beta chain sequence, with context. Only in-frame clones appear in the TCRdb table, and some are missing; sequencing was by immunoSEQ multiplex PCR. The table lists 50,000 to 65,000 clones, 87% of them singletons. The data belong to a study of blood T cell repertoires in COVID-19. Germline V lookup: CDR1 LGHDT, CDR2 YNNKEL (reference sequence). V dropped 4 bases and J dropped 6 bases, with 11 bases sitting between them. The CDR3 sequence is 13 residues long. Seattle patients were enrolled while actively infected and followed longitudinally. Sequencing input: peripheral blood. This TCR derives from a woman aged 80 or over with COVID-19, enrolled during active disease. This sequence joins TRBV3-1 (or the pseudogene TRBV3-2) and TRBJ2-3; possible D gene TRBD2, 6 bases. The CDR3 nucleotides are TGTGCCAGCAGCCCTTCCGGGGGTGATACGCAGTATTTT. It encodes CASSPSGGDTQYF.